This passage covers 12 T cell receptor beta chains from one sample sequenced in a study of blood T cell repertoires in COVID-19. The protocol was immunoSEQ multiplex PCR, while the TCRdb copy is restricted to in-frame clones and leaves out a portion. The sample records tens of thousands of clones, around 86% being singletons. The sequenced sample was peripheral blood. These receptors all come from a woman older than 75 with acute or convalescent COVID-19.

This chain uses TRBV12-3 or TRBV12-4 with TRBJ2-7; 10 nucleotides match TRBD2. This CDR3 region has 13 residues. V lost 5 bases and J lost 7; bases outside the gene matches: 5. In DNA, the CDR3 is TGTGCCAGCAGTCCTAGCGGGGGTAAGGAGCAGTACGTC. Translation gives CASSPSGGKEQYV.

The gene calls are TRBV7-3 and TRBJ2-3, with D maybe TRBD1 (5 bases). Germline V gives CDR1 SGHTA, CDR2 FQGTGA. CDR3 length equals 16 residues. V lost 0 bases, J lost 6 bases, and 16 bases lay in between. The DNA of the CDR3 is TGTGCCAGCAGCTTAACGGGCACAGGTACAAGGGATACGCAGTATTTT. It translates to CASSLTGTGTRDTQYF.

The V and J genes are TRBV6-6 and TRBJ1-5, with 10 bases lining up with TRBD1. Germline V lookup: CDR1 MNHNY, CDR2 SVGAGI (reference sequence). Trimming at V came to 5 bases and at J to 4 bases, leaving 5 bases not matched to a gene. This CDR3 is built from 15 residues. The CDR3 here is CASSPRTGGNQPQHF. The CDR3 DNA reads TGTGCCAGCAGTCCACGGACAGGGGGTAATCAGCCCCAGCATTTT.

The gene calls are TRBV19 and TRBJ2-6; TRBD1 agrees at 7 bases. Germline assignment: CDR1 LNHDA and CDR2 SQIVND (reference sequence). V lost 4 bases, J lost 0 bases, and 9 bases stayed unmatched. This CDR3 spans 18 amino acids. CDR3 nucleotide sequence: TGTGCCAGTAGTAAAGGACAGGTGTCCTTCTCTGGGGCCAACGTCCTGACTTTC. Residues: CASSKGQVSFSGANVLTF.

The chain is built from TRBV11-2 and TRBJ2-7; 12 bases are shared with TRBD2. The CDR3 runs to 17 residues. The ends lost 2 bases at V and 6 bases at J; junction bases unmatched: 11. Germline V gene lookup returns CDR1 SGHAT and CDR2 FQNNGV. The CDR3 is CASSLSLASGGAGEQYF. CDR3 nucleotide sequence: TGTGCCAGCAGCTTAAGCTTGGCTAGCGGGGGGGCAGGCGAGCAGTACTTC.

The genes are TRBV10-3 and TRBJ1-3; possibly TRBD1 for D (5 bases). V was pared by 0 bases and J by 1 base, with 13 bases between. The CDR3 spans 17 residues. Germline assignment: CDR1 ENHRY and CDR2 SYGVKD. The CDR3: CAISESIQGGSGNTIYF. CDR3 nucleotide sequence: TGTGCCATCAGTGAGTCGATCCAGGGTGGTTCTGGAAACACCATATATTTT.

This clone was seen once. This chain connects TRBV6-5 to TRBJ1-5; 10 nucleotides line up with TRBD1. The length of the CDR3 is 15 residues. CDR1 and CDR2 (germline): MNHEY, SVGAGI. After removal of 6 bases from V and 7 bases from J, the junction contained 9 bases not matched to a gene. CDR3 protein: CASRLDRGVRQPQHF. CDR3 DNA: TGTGCCAGCAGGTTGGACAGGGGGGTCAGGCAGCCCCAGCATTTT.

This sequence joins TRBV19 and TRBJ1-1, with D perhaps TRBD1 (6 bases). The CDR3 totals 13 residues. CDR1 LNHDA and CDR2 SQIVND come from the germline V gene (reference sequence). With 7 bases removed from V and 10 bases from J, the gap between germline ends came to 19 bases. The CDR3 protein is CASTPLGGRGAFF. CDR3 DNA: TGTGCCAGTACCCCCCTCGGGGGGCGAGGAGCTTTCTTT.

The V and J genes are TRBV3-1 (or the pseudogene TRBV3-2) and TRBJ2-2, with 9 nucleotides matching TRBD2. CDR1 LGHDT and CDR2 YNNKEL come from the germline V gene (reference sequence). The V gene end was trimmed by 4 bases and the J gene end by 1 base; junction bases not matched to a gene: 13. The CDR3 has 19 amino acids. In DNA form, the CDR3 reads TGTGCCAGCAGCCCTCCCTTCGGTAGCGGGAGAATGAACACCGGGGAGCTGTTTTTT. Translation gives CASSPPFGSGRMNTGELFF.

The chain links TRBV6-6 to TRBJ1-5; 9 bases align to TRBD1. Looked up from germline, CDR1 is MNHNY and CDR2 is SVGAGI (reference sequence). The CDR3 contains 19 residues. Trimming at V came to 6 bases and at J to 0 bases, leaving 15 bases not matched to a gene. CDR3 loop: CASSSGPGQGRFSNQPQHF. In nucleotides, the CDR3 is TGTGCCAGCAGCTCGGGACCGGGACAGGGACGGTTTAGCAATCAGCCCCAGCATTTT.

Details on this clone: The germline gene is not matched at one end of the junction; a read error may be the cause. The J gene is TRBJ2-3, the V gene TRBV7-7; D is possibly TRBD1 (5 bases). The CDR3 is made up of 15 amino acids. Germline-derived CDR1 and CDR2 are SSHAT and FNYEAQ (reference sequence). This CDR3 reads CASSLSRASTDTQYF. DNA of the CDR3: TGTGCTAGCAGCTTAAGCAGGGCCAGCACAGATACGCAGTATTTT.

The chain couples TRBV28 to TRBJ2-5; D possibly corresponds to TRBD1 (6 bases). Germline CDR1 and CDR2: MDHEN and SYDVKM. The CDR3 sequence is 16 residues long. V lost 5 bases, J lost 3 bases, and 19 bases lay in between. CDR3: CASSHRQEPREETQYF. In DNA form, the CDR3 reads TGTGCCAGCAGTCACCGACAGGAACCCAGGGAAGAGACCCAGTACTTC.